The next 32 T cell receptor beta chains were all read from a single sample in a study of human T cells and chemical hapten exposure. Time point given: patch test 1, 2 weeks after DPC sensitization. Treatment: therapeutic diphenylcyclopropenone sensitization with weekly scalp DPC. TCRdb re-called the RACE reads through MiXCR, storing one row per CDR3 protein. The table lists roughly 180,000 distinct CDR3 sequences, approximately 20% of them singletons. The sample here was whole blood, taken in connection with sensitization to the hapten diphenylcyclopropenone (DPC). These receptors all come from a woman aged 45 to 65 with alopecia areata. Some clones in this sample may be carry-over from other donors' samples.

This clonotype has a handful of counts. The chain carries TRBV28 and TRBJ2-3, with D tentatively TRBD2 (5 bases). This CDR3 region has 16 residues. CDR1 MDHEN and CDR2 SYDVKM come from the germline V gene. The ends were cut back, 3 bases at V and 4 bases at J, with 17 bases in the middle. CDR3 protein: CASSLTRPGGPDTQYF. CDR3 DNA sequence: TGTGCCAGCAGTTTGACGCGGCCGGGCGGGCCAGATACGCAGTATTTT.

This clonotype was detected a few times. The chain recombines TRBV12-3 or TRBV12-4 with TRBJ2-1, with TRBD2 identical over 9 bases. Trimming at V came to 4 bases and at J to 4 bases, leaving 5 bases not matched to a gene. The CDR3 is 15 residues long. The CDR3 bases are TGTGCCAGCAGTTCCGCTAGCGGGGTGTACAATGAGCAGTTCTTC. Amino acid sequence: CASSSASGVYNEQFF.

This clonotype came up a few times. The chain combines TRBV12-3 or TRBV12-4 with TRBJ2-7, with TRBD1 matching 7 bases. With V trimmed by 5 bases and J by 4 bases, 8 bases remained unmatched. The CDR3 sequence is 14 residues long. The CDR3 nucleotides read TGTGCCAGCAGTAACGACAGGGTTCGGTACGAGCAGTACTTC. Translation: CASSNDRVRYEQYF.

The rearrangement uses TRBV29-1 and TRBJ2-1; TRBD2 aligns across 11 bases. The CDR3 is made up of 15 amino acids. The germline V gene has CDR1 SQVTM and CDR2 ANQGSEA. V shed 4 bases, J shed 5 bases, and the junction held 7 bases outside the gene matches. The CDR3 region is CSVVPGTSGDNEQFF. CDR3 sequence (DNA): TGCAGCGTTGTCCCGGGGACTAGCGGAGACAATGAGCAGTTCTTC.

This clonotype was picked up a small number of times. The CDR3 here is CASSSSTQGRISPLHF. For the CDR3, the DNA is TGTGCCAGCAGCTCAAGCACCCAGGGAAGGATATCACCCCTCCACTTT. This sequence joins TRBV9 and TRBJ1-6, with a possible D match to TRBD1 (5 bases). The V gene lost 4 bases and the J gene lost 10 bases, with 21 bases spanning the gap. Germline V gives CDR1 SGDLS, CDR2 YYNGEE. The CDR3 spans 16 residues.

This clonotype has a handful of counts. The CDR3 DNA sequence: TGTGCCAGCAGCCAAACACCAGGGGGCTTCACTGAAGCTTTCTTT. Translation gives CASSQTPGGFTEAFF. The genes are TRBV3-1 and TRBJ1-1, with 8 nucleotides matching TRBD1. V was clipped by 2 bases and J by 4 bases; unmatched bases: 6. The germline V gene has CDR1 LGHDT and CDR2 YNNKEL (reference sequence). The CDR3 covers 15 residues.

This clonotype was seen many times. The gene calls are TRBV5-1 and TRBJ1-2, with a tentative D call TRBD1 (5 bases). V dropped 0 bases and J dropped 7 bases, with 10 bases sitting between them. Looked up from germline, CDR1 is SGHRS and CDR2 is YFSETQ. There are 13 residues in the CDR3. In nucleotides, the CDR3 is TGCGCCAGCAGCTTGGGAGGGGATCGTGGCTACACCTTC. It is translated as CASSLGGDRGYTF.

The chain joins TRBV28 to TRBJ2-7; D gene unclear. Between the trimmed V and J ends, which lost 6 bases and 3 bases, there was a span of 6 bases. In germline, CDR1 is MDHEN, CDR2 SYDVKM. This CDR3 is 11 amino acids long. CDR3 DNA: TGTGCCAGCAGGACCGGCTACGAGCAGTACTTC. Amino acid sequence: CASRTGYEQYF.

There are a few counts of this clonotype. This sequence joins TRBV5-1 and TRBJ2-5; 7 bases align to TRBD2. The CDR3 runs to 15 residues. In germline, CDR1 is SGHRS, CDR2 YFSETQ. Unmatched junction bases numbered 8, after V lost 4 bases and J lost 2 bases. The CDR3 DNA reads TGCGCCAGCAGCCCCCAACTAGCGCCTCAAGAGACCCAGTACTTC. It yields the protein CASSPQLAPQETQYF.

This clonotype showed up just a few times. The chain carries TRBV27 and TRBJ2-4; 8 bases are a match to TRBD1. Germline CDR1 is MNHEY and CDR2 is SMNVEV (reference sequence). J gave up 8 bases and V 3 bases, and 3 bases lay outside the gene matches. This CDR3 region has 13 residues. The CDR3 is CASSFHRGDIQYF. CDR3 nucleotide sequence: TGTGCCAGCAGTTTCCACAGGGGGGACATTCAGTACTTC.

The CDR3 sequence: CSVYAPGTGDGYTF. The DNA of the CDR3 is TGCAGTGTCTACGCGCCCGGGACAGGGGATGGCTACACCTTC. This sequence joins TRBV20-1 and TRBJ1-2; 10 bases match TRBD1. The CDR3 has 14 residues. The germline V gene has CDR1 DFQATT and CDR2 SNEGSKA (reference sequence). With 7 bases clipped from V and 6 bases from J, the junction kept 11 bases outside the gene matches.

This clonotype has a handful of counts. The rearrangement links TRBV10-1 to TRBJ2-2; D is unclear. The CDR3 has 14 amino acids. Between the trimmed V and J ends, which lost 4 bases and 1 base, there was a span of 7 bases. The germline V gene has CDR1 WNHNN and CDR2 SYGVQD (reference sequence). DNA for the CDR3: TGCGCCAGCAGTGGGGTACAGAACACCGGGGAGCTGTTTTTT. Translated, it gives CASSGVQNTGELFF.

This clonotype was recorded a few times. CDR3 sequence reads: CSVLIVRWNEQFF. CDR3 coding DNA: TGCAGCGTTTTAATCGTCCGTTGGAATGAGCAGTTCTTC. The chain joins TRBV29-1 to TRBJ2-1; D unclear. The CDR3 has 13 residues. The V gene's germline CDR1 is SQVTM and CDR2 ANQGSEA. Trimming took 5 bases from V and 7 from J, leaving 15 bases between them.

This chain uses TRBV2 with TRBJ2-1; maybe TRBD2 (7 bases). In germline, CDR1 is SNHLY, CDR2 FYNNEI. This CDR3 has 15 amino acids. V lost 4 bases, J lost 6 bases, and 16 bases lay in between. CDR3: CASSGGAGVVNEQFF. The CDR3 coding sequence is TGTGCCAGCAGTGGGGGGGCGGGAGTGGTCAATGAGCAGTTCTTC.

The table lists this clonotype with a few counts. The CDR3 sequence: CASSLAEGGTRTSHEQYF. The CDR3 DNA is TGTGCCAGCAGCTTAGCGGAGGGGGGGACTAGGACGTCCCACGAGCAGTACTTC. The V gene is TRBV7-9, the J gene TRBJ2-7; TRBD2 agrees at 8 bases. The V segment lost 0 bases and the J segment 5 bases; nucleotides outside the gene matches: 15. The CDR3 extends over 18 amino acids. Germline lookup yields CDR1 SEHNR and CDR2 FQNEAQ (reference sequence).

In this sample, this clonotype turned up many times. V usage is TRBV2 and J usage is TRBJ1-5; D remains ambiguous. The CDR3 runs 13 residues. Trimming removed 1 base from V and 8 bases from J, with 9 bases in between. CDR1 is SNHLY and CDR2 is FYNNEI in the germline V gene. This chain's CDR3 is CASSEGYREPQHF. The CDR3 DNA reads TGTGCCAGCAGTGAAGGGTATCGGGAGCCCCAGCATTTT.

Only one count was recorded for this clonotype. CDR3 DNA: TGTGCCAGCAGTTCCGGGCCCTCTCGTAATTCACCCCTCCACTTT. Its translation is CASSSGPSRNSPLHF. The V and J genes are TRBV12-3 or TRBV12-4 and TRBJ1-6; D gene unclear. The V gene lost 4 bases and the J gene lost 6 bases, with 13 bases spanning the gap. The CDR3 extends over 15 amino acids.

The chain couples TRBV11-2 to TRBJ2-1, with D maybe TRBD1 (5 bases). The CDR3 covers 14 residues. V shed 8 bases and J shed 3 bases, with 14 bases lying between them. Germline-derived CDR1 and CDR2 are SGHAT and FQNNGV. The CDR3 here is CASQISQGYNEQFF. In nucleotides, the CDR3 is TGTGCCAGCCAAATTTCTCAGGGCTACAATGAGCAGTTCTTC.

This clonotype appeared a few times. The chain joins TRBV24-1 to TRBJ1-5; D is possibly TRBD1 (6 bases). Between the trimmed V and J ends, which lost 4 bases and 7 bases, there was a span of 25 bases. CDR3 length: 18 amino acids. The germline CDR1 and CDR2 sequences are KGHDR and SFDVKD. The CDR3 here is CATSDPRLSSGDGQPQHF. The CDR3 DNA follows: TGTGCCACCAGTGACCCACGACTATCCTCAGGGGACGGGCAGCCCCAGCATTTT.

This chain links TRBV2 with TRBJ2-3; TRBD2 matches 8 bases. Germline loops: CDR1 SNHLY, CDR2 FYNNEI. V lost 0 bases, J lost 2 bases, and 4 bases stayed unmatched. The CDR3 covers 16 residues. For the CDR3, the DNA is TGTGCCAGCAGTGAAGCCATAGCGGGACTCACAGATACGCAGTATTTT. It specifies CASSEAIAGLTDTQYF.

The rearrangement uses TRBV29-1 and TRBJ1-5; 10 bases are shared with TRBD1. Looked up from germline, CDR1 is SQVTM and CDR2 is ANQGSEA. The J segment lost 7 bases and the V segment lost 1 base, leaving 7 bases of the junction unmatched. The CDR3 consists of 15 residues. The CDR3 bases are TGCAGCGTTGAAGTGGGGACAGGGGTGGGGCAGCCCCAGCATTTT. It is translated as CSVEVGTGVGQPQHF.

DNA for the CDR3: TGCAGTGCTAGAGAACGGGAGTGGTTCAACGATGAGCAGTTCTTC. Amino acids: CSAREREWFNDEQFF. The chain has TRBV20-1 and TRBJ2-1, with D possibly matching TRBD2 (6 bases). Germline V gives CDR1 DFQATT, CDR2 SNEGSKA (reference sequence). The CDR3 is made up of 15 amino acids. V shed 0 bases and J shed 8 bases, with 17 bases lying between them.

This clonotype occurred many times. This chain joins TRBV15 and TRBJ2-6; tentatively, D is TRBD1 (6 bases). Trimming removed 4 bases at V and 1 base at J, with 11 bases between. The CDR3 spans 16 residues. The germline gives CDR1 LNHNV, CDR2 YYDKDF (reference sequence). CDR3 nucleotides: TGTGCCACCAGCATCCAACAGGGATCTGGGGCCAACGTCCTGACTTTC. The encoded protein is CATSIQQGSGANVLTF.

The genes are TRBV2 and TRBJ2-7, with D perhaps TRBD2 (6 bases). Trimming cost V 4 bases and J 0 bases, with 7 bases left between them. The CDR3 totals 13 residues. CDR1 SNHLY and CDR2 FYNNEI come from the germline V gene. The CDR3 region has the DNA TGTGCCAGCAGTGGGGACTTCTCCTACGAGCAGTACTTC. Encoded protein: CASSGDFSYEQYF.

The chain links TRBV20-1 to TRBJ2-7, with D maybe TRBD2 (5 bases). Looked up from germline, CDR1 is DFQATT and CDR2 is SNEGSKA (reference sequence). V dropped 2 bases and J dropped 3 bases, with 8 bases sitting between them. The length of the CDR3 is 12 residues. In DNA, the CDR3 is TGCAGTGCTAGATCGGGAAACTACGAGCAGTACTTC. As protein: CSARSGNYEQYF.

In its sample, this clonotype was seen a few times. The CDR3: CASSLARRGGYGYTF. CDR3 nucleotides: TGTGCCAGCAGTTTAGCGCGCAGGGGCGGGTATGGCTACACCTTC. This rearrangement joins TRBV12-3 or TRBV12-4 to TRBJ1-2, with D maybe TRBD1 (6 bases). This CDR3 has 15 residues. Trimming stripped 0 bases from V and 5 bases from J, with 13 bases between.

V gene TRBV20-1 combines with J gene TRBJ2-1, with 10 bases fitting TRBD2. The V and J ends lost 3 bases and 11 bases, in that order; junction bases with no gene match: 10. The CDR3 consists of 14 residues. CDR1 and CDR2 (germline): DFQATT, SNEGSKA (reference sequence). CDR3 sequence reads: CSASPGTSEGKQFF. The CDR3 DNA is TGCAGTGCTAGTCCCGGGACTAGCGAGGGGAAGCAGTTCTTC.

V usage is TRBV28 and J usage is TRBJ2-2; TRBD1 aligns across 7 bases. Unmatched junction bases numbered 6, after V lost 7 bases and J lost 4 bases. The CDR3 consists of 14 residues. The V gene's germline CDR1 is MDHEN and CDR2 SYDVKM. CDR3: CASISGQPTGELFF. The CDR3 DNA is TGTGCCAGCATTTCGGGACAGCCCACCGGGGAGCTGTTTTTT.

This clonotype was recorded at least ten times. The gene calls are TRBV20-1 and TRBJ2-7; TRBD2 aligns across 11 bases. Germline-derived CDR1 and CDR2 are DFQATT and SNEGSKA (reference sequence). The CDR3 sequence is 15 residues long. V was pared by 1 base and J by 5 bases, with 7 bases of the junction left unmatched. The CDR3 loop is CSARAGLAVGDEQYF. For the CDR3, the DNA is TGCAGTGCTAGAGCGGGACTAGCGGTCGGGGACGAGCAGTACTTC.

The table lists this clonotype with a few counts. The CDR3 region has the DNA TGTGCCAGCAGCCAGGAGCCCGCCTACAATGAGCAGTTCTTC. It encodes CASSQEPAYNEQFF. The chain links TRBV3-1 to TRBJ2-1, with D unclear. Trimming left V 3 bases short and J 2 bases short, with 8 bases between. Germline V gives CDR1 LGHDT, CDR2 YNNKEL (reference sequence). This CDR3 comprises 14 residues.

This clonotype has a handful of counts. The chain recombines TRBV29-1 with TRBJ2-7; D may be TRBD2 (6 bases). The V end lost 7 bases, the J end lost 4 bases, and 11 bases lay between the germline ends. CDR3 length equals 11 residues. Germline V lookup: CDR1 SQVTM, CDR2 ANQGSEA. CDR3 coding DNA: TGCAGCGCCGCACGGGAGTACGAGCAGTACTTC. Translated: CSAAREYEQYF.

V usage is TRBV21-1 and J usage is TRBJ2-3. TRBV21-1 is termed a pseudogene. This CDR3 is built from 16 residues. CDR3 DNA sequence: TGTGCCAGCAGCACCCGACTGAGAGCTAGCACAGATACGCAGTATTTT. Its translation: CASSTRLRASTDTQYF.